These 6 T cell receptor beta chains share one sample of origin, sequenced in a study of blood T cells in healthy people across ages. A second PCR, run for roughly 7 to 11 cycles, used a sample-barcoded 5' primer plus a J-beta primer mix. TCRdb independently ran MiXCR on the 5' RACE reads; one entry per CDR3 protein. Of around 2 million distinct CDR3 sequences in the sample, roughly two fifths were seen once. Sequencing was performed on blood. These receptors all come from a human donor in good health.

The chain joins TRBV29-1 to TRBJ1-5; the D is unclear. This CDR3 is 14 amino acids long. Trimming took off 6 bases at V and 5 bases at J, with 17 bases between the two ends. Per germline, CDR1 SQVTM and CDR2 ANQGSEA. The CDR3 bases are TGCAGCGTCACCTACACCACCGGGCATCAGCCCCAGCATTTT. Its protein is CSVTYTTGHQPQHF.

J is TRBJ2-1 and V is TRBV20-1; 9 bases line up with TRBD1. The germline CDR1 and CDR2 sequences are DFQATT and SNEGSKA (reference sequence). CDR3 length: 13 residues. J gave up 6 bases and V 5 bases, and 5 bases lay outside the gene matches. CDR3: CSAPRTGVNEQFF. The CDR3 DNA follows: TGCAGTGCTCCTCGGACAGGGGTCAATGAGCAGTTCTTC.

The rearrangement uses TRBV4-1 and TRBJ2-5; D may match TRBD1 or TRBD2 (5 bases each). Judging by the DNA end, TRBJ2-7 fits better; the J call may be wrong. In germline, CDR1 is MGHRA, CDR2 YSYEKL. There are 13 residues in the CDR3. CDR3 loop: CASSQVGVNEQYF. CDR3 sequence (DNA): TGCGCCAGCAGCCAAGTGGGGGTCAACGAGCAGTACTTC.

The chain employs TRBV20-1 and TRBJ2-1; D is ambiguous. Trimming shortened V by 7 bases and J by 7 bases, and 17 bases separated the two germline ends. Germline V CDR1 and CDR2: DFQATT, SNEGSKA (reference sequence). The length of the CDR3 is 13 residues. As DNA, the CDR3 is TGCAGTGTTAACCCGGGTCTCTGGAATGAGCAGTTCTTC. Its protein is CSVNPGLWNEQFF.

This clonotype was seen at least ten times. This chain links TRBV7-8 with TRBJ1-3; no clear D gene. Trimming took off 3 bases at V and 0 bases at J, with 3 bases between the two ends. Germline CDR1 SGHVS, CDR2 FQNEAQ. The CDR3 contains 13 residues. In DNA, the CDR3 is TGTGCCAGCAGCTTGAGCTCTGGAAACACCATATATTTT. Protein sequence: CASSLSSGNTIYF. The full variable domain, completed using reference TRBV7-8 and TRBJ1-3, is GAGVSQSPRYKVAKRGQDVALRCDPISGHVSLFWYQQALGQGPEFLTYFQNEAQLDKSGLPSDRFFAERPEGSVSTLKIQRTQQEDSAVYLCASSLSSGNTIYFGEGSWLTVV.

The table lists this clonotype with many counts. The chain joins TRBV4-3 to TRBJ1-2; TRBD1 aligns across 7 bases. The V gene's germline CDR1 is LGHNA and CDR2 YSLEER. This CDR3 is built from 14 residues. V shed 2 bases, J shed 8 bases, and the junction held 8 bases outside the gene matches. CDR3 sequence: CASSQIQGSIGYTF. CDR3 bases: TGCGCCAGCAGCCAAATACAGGGGTCTATAGGCTACACCTTC.